The entry below describes one TCR beta chain. Its specificity is not known. The data belong to a study of PD-1 blockade in classical Hodgkin lymphoma. Points from the study as a whole: Undefined causes, possibly disease activity or prior therapy, underlie the repertoire differences.

This CDR3 contains 14 residues. V was cut by 3 bases and J by 4 bases, with 7 bases left in between. Germline values: CDR1 SGHNT, CDR2 YENEEA. The repertoire was sequenced with immunoSEQ multiplex PCR; TCRdb's copy has only in-frame clones and lacks some. This table holds fewer than 55,000 clones, around 80% found once. Indicated time point: cycle 4 day 1 (C4D1), after around six weeks of nivolumab. Each of the patients experienced relapse following autologous stem cell transplantation, and their brentuximab vedotin exposure differed. The gene calls are TRBV11-3 and TRBJ1-6; D unresolved. The receptor's source is a human donor with classical Hodgkin lymphoma. Sequences were derived from peripheral blood mononuclear cells (PBMCs), sampled before the fourth cycle of nivolumab. The CDR3 coding sequence is TGTGCCAGCAGCTTCCGGAATTATAATTCACCCCTCCACTTT. Translated: CASSFRNYNSPLHF.